The 16 T cell receptor beta chains given below trace back to one sample, sequenced in a study of beta chain features in type 1 diabetes. What was sequenced were expressed TCRB transcripts, since all of the isolated RNA had been reverse transcribed. Sequenced by immunoSEQ multiplex PCR; TCRdb stores in-frame clones only, minus some. In the table there are about 360,000 clones, around 12% of which are singletons. Sequencing used naive CD4+ T cells from blood. The receptors were gathered from a man younger than 35 in good health.

The chain combines TRBV5-4 with TRBJ2-3; TRBD2 matches at 11 bases. The CDR3 is 15 residues long. CDR1 is SGHNT and CDR2 is YYREEE in the germline V gene (reference sequence). J was trimmed by 4 bases and V by 4 bases; bases with no gene match: 5. Here the CDR3 reads CASSHQLAGADTQYF. Written as DNA, the CDR3 is TGTGCCAGCAGCCACCAACTAGCGGGAGCAGATACGCAGTATTTT.

This clone has only a few counts. In DNA form, the CDR3 reads TGTGCCAGCAGGATCAGGGGGATCATGAACACTGAAGCTTTCTTT. Protein product: CASRIRGIMNTEAFF. The chain employs TRBV2 and TRBJ1-1, with 7 bases identical to TRBD1. Germline trimming cut 6 bases from V and 0 bases from J; bases unmatched to any gene: 7. The CDR3 contains 15 residues. In germline, CDR1 is SNHLY, CDR2 FYNNEI.

This clone was seen a few times. The V and J genes are TRBV9 and TRBJ1-2, with 8 bases fitting TRBD1. The CDR3 contains 14 residues. V shed 0 bases and J 7 bases; nucleotides not matched to a gene: 5. The germline V gene has CDR1 SGDLS and CDR2 YYNGEE. CDR3 DNA sequence: TGTGCCAGCAGCGTAGTCGGACAGGGTTTTGGCTACACCTTC. This gives the protein CASSVVGQGFGYTF.

The V and J genes are TRBV21-1 and TRBJ2-7; the table's D gene call, TRBD2, was not cross checked with the DNA. TRBV21-1 is flagged as a pseudogene. This CDR3 has 15 residues. In DNA, the CDR3 is TGTGCCAGCAGCAAGGGTAGCGGGATTCAATACGAGCAGTACTTC. Protein sequence: CASSKGSGIQYEQYF.

Worth noting for this clone: Mismatch with germline at one junction end may stem from a read error. The V and J genes are TRBV5-6 and TRBJ1-2, with a tentative D call TRBD1 (5 bases). CDR1 and CDR2 from the germline V gene are SGHDT and YYEEEE. The CDR3 has 13 amino acids. The CDR3 DNA follows: TGTGCCAGCAGCTTGGTCACAGGACGAGTGGGGCGCTTC. It specifies CASSLVTGRVGRF.

The chain carries TRBV7-3 and TRBJ2-5; D remains unclear. The closer fit of TRBJ2-7 to the DNA end suggests the J call may be wrong. This CDR3 is built from 14 residues. Germline CDR1 is SGHTA and CDR2 is FQGTGA. The CDR3 sequence: CASSLEPGISEQYF. The CDR3 DNA is TGTGCCAGCAGCTTAGAGCCGGGTATTAGCGAGCAGTACTTC.

This clone was seen more than once but under ten times. The chain links TRBV29-1 to TRBJ2-3, with D maybe TRBD2 (5 bases). This CDR3 comprises 13 residues. Trimming shortened V by 5 bases and J by 2 bases, and 11 bases separated the two germline ends. Germline V lookup: CDR1 SQVTM, CDR2 ANQGSEA. The CDR3 nucleotides read TGCAGCGTTAATGGACTTTACACAGATACGCAGTATTTT. Translated: CSVNGLYTDTQYF.

In its sample, this clone was seen a few times. The chain employs TRBV6-6 and TRBJ2-1, with D tentatively TRBD1 (6 bases). The CDR3 runs 13 residues. Germline V gene lookup returns CDR1 MNHNY and CDR2 SVGAGI (reference sequence). The V end was cut by 4 bases, the J end by 5 bases, with 9 bases between. This chain's CDR3 is CASSSYRDNEQFF. The CDR3, as DNA: TGTGCCAGCAGTTCCTACAGGGACAATGAGCAGTTCTTC.

This clone was picked up a small number of times. The chain recombines TRBV7-2 with TRBJ2-7; D is possibly TRBD1 (6 bases). CDR1 SGHTA and CDR2 FQGNSA come from the germline V gene. The CDR3 runs 15 residues. V lost 4 bases and J lost 2, with 15 bases in between. Here the CDR3 reads CASSSNRGQTYEQYF. The CDR3 coding sequence is TGTGCCAGCAGCTCGAATCGAGGACAGACCTACGAGCAGTACTTC.

This clone was seen more than once but under ten times. CDR3 DNA: TGTGCCATAGGGGACAGGGTGGAAGAGACCCAGTACTTC. Translating gives CAIGDRVEETQYF. The rearrangement links TRBV6-5 to TRBJ2-5, with 9 bases that match TRBD1. J gave up 3 bases and V 10 bases, and 6 bases lay outside the gene matches. The CDR3 totals 13 residues. Germline V gene sequence: CDR1 MNHEY, CDR2 SVGAGI.

The sample holds a few counts of this clone. This rearrangement joins TRBV28 to TRBJ2-1; D is possibly TRBD2 (5 bases). Germline V gene sequence: CDR1 MDHEN, CDR2 SYDVKM. CDR3 length: 11 amino acids. Deletions cut 6 bases from V and 14 bases from J, with 14 bases between. The CDR3 DNA sequence: TGTGCCAGCAGCACTAGGTTTGATGAGTTCTTC. It yields the protein CASSTRFDEFF.

This clone was picked up a small number of times. The chain couples TRBV11-2 to TRBJ2-1; D is possibly TRBD1 (6 bases). V shed 2 bases and J shed 8 bases, with 16 bases lying between them. Germline CDR1 and CDR2: SGHAT and FQNNGV. The CDR3 runs 15 residues. The CDR3 region has the DNA TGTGCCAGCAGCTTAATAAGGTGGCAGGGGCATGAGCAGTTCTTC. It is translated as CASSLIRWQGHEQFF.

There are a few counts of this clone. This chain connects TRBV4-2 to TRBJ2-7; D remains ambiguous. With 3 bases removed from V and 7 bases from J, the gap between germline ends came to 13 bases. This CDR3 comprises 13 residues. The germline gives CDR1 LGHNA, CDR2 YNFKEQ. The CDR3 bases are TGTGCCAGCAGCCAGCAGGAATCTGAGGAGCAGTACTTC. It translates to CASSQQESEEQYF.

This clone was counted between two and nine times. The chain has TRBV10-3 and TRBJ2-1; 9 nucleotides match TRBD2. The CDR3 sequence is 16 residues long. The V and J ends lost 7 bases and 2 bases, in that order; junction bases with no gene match: 9. Germline lookup yields CDR1 ENHRY and CDR2 SYGVKD. CDR3 region: CAINIAGEGPYNEQFF. Here the CDR3 DNA reads TGTGCCATCAATATAGCGGGGGAGGGTCCCTACAATGAGCAGTTCTTC.

This clone was counted a few times. This sequence joins TRBV7-2 and TRBJ2-7; TRBD1 matches at 7 bases. CDR3 length: 13 amino acids. Unmatched junction bases numbered 4, after V lost 5 bases and J lost 3 bases. From germline, CDR1 is SGHTA and CDR2 FQGNSA. CDR3 bases: TGTGCCAGCAGCGGCCGGGACAGCTACGAGCAGTACTTC. It is translated as CASSGRDSYEQYF.

This clone was recorded a few times. The chain is built from TRBV28 and TRBJ2-7; D unresolved. CDR3 size: 14 residues. The germline V gene has CDR1 MDHEN and CDR2 SYDVKM. Trimming removed 7 bases from V and 1 base from J, with 14 bases in between. The CDR3 spells CASTSETASYEQYF. CDR3 DNA: TGTGCCAGCACCAGCGAGACGGCGTCCTACGAGCAGTACTTC.